This TCR beta chain was captured by sequencing in a study of blood T cell repertoires in COVID-19. The germline V and J ends were trimmed by 2 bases and 4 bases, with 3 bases remaining between them. The germline V gene encodes CDR1 LGHDT and CDR2 YNNKEL (reference sequence). There are 11 residues in the CDR3. This table comes from immunoSEQ multiplex PCR, and its TCRdb copy is limited to in-frame clones, with some not included. The data show over 60,000 clones, roughly 80% seen once. The chain uses TRBV3-1 (or the pseudogene TRBV3-2) and TRBJ2-7, with D unclear. This sequence originates from a human donor in a cohort sampled during active COVID-19. Sequenced material: peripheral blood. As DNA, the CDR3 is TGTGCCAGCAGCCAATCATACGAGCAGTACTTC. Translated: CASSQSYEQYF.